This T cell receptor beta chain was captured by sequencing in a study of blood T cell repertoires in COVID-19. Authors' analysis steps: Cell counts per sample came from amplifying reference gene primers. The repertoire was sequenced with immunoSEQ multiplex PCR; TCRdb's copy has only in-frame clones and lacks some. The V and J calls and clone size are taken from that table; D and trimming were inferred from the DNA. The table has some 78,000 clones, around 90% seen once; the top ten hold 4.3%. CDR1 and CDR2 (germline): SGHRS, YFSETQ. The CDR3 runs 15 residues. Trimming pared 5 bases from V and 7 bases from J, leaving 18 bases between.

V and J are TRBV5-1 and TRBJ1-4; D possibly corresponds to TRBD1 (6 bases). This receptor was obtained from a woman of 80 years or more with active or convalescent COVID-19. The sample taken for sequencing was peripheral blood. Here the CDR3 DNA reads TGCGCCAGCAGTTTTGGCGGCGGGGGCGGTGAAAAACTGTTTTTT. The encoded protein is CASSFGGGGGEKLFF.